This TCR beta chain was sequenced in a study of Graves' ophthalmopathy and Graves' hyperthyroidism. Study-wide results and caveats: This model predicted ophthalmopathy progression (sensitivity approximately 68%, specificity about 73%). Stable hyperthyroidism and ophthalmopathy were told apart by a 13-signature model, which achieved just over 85% sensitivity and over 65% specificity.

Amplification targeted the TCR beta CDR3 regions, with RNA transcripts as the source material. Following a first-round RT-PCR that used HTBI primers, a second-round multiplex PCR was carried out. TCRdb reanalysed the multiplex PCR reads using MiXCR and keeps one entry per CDR3 protein. The repertoire holds around 660,000 distinct CDR3 sequences, under 50% seen once, with 2.5% to 3.5% in the top ten. Of note for this clonotype: The antigen is unknown.

Germline CDR1 and CDR2: LNHDA and SQIVND (reference sequence). The CDR3 has 15 amino acids. Unmatched junction bases numbered 5, after V lost 4 bases and J lost 4 bases. This receptor was taken from an adult man with Graves' ophthalmopathy. What was sequenced was peripheral blood. The rearrangement joins TRBV19 to TRBJ2-2; 8 bases are shared with TRBD1. The CDR3 region is CASSRRQGTTGELFF. CDR3 nucleotide sequence: TGTGCCAGTAGTAGGAGACAGGGGACCACCGGGGAGCTGTTTTTT.